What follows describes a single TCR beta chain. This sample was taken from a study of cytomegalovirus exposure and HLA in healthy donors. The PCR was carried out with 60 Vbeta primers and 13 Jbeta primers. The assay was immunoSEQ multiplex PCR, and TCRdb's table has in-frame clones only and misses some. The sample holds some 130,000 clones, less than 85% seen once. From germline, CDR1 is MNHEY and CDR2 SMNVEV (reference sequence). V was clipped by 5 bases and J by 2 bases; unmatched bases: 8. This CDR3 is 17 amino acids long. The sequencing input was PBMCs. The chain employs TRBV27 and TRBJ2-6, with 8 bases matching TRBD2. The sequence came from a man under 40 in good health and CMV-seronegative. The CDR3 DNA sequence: TGTGCCAGCAGTCGAACGAGCGGGGGAACTGGGGCCAACGTCCTGACTTTC. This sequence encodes CASSRTSGGTGANVLTF.